One and the same sample provided the 8 T cell receptor beta chains below, sequenced in a study of blood T cell repertoires in COVID-19. Assay used: immunoSEQ multiplex PCR; TCRdb lists only in-frame clones, some missing. The sample lists more than 200,000 clones, 86% occurring once. Source material: peripheral blood. These TCRs come from a woman aged 45-65 years with COVID-19, enrolled during active disease.

The chain has TRBV5-6 and TRBJ2-3; D is unclear. CDR1 and CDR2 (germline): SGHDT, YYEEEE. The CDR3 runs to 16 residues. V lost 4 bases to trimming and J lost 2 bases, with 17 bases between them. For the CDR3, the DNA is TGTGCCAGCAGCCATTCAAACTCCCTCCACACAGATACGCAGTATTTT. Translating it yields CASSHSNSLHTDTQYF.

This clone was detected once. Other DNA sequences in the same sample also yield this CDR3. V is TRBV12-5 and J is TRBJ1-1; TRBD1 agrees at 7 bases. This CDR3 is built from 13 residues. V lost 1 base, J lost 4 bases, and 0 bases stayed unmatched. From germline, CDR1 is LGHNT and CDR2 FRNRAP. CDR3 residues: CASGLDRGTEAFF. The CDR3 DNA sequence: TGTGCTAGTGGTTTGGACAGGGGCACTGAAGCTTTCTTT.

The chain joins TRBV27 to TRBJ2-3; 8 bases agree with TRBD1. V trimming: 5 bases; J trimming: 2 bases; junction bases outside the gene matches: 12. Germline V lookup: CDR1 MNHEY, CDR2 SMNVEV (reference sequence). The CDR3 is made up of 17 amino acids. The CDR3 loop reads CASSPHGQGISTDTQYF. CDR3 in DNA: TGTGCCAGCAGTCCTCATGGACAGGGAATTTCCACAGATACGCAGTATTTT.

V usage is TRBV19 and J usage is TRBJ2-1; possibly TRBD2 for D (8 bases). Germline values: CDR1 LNHDA, CDR2 SQIVND (reference sequence). With 4 bases removed from V and 4 bases from J, the gap between germline ends came to 17 bases. The CDR3 contains 16 residues. The CDR3 coding sequence is TGTGCCAGTAGTACAAGACAGGGCGGGGGGTACAATGAGCAGTTCTTC. Translating gives CASSTRQGGGYNEQFF.

The chain recombines TRBV4-1 with TRBJ2-7, with 9 bases aligning to TRBD1. Losses at the gene ends were 4 bases for V and 7 bases for J; bases not matched to a gene: 20. The CDR3 runs to 18 residues. Germline V gene lookup returns CDR1 MGHRA and CDR2 YSYEKL. CDR3 sequence (DNA): TGCGCCAGCAGCCGACCTCCGAGACCGGGACAGGGACTAAAGGAGCAGTACGTC. As protein: CASSRPPRPGQGLKEQYV.

This sequence joins TRBV27 and TRBJ2-3; 11 bases line up with TRBD2. CDR1 is MNHEY, CDR2 SMNVEV, per germline (reference sequence). The CDR3 runs 18 residues. J gave up 4 bases and V 0 bases, and 9 bases lay outside the gene matches. DNA of the CDR3: TGTGCCAGCAGTTTATCTAGAGGGCTAGCGGGGGGAGCAGATACGCAGTATTTT. Encoded protein: CASSLSRGLAGGADTQYF.

The count of this clone is one. This chain joins TRBV6-5 and TRBJ1-2; 7 bases map to TRBD1. This CDR3 region has 14 residues. The J segment lost 3 bases and the V segment lost 6 bases, leaving 7 bases of the junction unmatched. CDR1 is MNHEY and CDR2 is SVGAGI in the germline V gene. The CDR3 spells CASSPGGQYYGYTF. The CDR3 coding sequence is TGTGCCAGCAGCCCCGGGGGACAGTACTATGGCTACACCTTC.

The chain has TRBV24-1 and TRBJ2-5; 11 bases are a match to TRBD1. Germline lookup yields CDR1 KGHDR and CDR2 SFDVKD. The ends lost 1 base at V and 1 base at J; junction bases unmatched: 4. This CDR3 is 17 amino acids long. For the CDR3, the DNA is TGTGCCACCAGTGATTTACGGACAGGGGGCTCCCAAGAGACCCAGTACTTC. Translation gives CATSDLRTGGSQETQYF.